Listed below are T cell receptor beta chains from one sample, sequenced in a study of a mutant IDH1 vaccine in newly diagnosed glioma. Data came from immunoSEQ multiplex PCR; TCRdb stores just in-frame clones and leaves some out. Of approximately 34,000 clones listed, more than 70% are singletons. Antigens for these TCRs are unknown. Sequenced material: PBMCs, taken from a glioma patient whose treatment included an IDH1 peptide vaccine. All receptors derive from a man aged 40-50 years with glioma. CDR3s include the opening cysteine and the closing phenylalanine or tryptophan.

TRBJ1-5,TRBV6-6,CASSIRTVRENQPQHF
TRBJ2-6,TRBV28,CASSSGGGFSGANVLTF
TRBJ1-5,TRBV19,CASMDLTFNQPQHF
TRBJ1-2,TRBV19,CASDSDRDPSRGYTF
TRBJ2-2,TRBV7-3,CASSTGSGTGELFF
TRBJ2-1,TRBV7-7,CASSLGPGLADNEQFF
TRBJ1-6,TRBV2,CASGRVSPYNSPLHF
TRBJ1-2,TRBV19,CASSIRTTYYGYTF
TRBJ2-7,TRBV11-2,CASSLGQGTNEQYF
TRBJ2-3,TRBV5-1,CASSLSRGSGINQADTQYF
TRBJ1-1,TRBV6-5,CASSYLGRGVTEAFF
TRBJ1-1,TRBV29-1,CSIGQGGATEAFF
TRBJ2-3,TRBV30,CAWSGVAGSADTQYF
TRBJ2-1,TRBV28,CASRRAGEAEQFF
TRBJ2-2,TRBV6-5,CASSYSGGSDTGELFF
TRBJ1-4,TRBV28,CASSLGGVIDEKLFF
TRBJ1-4,TRBV7-2,CASSLVWTGETNEKLFF
TRBJ2-5,TRBV2,CASSQGGSETQYF
TRBJ2-3,TRBV23-1,CASSQSRGRVTDTQYF
TRBJ2-1,TRBV7-2,CASSFVTGVDNEQFF
TRBJ1-4,TRBV7-8,CASSSEGFPNEKLFF
TRBJ2-5,TRBV5-1,CASSSGTSGGAPKETQYF
TRBJ1-4,TRBV4-1,CASSQEGSFEKLFF
TRBJ2-1,TRBV27,CASSLSLASSYNEQFF
TRBJ2-1,TRBV19,CASSINQGYNEQFF
TRBJ2-4,TRBV7-1,CASSSLKSSNIIAGDLGAKNIQYF
TRBJ1-1,TRBV18,CASSPPSQVNTEAFF